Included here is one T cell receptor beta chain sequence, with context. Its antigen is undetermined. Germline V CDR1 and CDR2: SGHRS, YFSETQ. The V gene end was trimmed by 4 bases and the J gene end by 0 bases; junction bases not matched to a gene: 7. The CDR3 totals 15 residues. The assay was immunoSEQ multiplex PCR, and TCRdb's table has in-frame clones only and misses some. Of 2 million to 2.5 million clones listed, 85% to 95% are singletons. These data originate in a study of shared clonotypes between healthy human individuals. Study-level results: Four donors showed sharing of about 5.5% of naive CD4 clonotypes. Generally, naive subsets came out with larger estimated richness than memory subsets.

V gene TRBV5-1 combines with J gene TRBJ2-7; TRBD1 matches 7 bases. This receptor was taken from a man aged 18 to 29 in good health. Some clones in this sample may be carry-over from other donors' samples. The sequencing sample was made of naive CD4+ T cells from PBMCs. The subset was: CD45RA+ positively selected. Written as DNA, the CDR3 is TGCGCCAGCAGCCCTGACAGGGCGAACTCCTACGAGCAGTACTTC. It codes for CASSPDRANSYEQYF.